The rows below give T cell receptor beta chains drawn from one sample of a study of molecular identifiers for immune sequencing clone quantification. One entry per CDR3 protein results from TCRdb running MiXCR on the PCR reads. Found here are hundreds of thousands of distinct CDR3 sequences, 24% of them singletons; the top ten hold approximately 0.74%. Sequenced input: naive CD8+ T cells from blood, with Jurkat cell RNA spiked in. These receptor sequences come from a human donor in good health. Some libraries in this study had Jurkat cell RNA spiked in. Both conserved end residues are part of each CDR3. A D gene is named only where the DNA matches it firmly. Clone size is shown for a subset of rows, as once, few, many or a class of expanded clone.

D	J	V	size	CDR3	DNA
.	TRBJ2-7	TRBV27	.	CASSSITPGPPNYEQYF	TGTGCCAGCAGTTCCATTACCCCAGGCCCGCCTAACTACGAGCAGTACTTC
.	TRBJ2-1	TRBV4-3	many	CASSQDWAFYNEQFF	TGCGCCAGCAGCCAAGATTGGGCCTTTTACAATGAGCAGTTCTTC
.	TRBJ2-7	TRBV6-5	many	CASSYTRAHEQYF	TGTGCCAGCAGTTACACCAGGGCCCACGAGCAGTACTTC
TRBD1	TRBJ2-7	TRBV7-9	.	CASSLGTGGVWYEQYF	TGTGCCAGCAGCTTGGGGACAGGCGGAGTATGGTACGAGCAGTACTTC
.	TRBJ2-7	TRBV27	.	CASSLPRDGAWEQYF	TGTGCCAGCAGTCTACCCCGGGACGGAGCCTGGGAGCAGTACTTC
TRBD1	TRBJ1-1	TRBV4-1	few	CASSQQGATEAFF	TGCGCCAGCAGCCAGCAGGGGGCCACTGAAGCTTTCTTT
TRBD1	TRBJ2-7	TRBV4-1	many	CASSQGTGGSSYEQYF	TGCGCCAGCAGCCAGGGGACAGGGGGTAGCTCCTACGAGCAGTACTTC
TRBD1	TRBJ2-7	TRBV4-3	many	CASSHGRRGLYEQYF	TGCGCCAGCAGCCACGGGCGCAGGGGGCTGTACGAGCAGTACTTC
.	TRBJ1-1	TRBV4-3	many	CASSPSGGGAGEAFF	TGCGCCAGCAGCCCCTCGGGGGGCGGCGCAGGTGAAGCTTTCTTT
.	TRBJ1-4	TRBV5-5	few	CASSLFNEKLFF	TGTGCCAGCAGCTTATTTAACGAAAAACTGTTTTTT
TRBD2	TRBJ2-1	TRBV24-1	few	CATSDLHRTSGTYNEQFF	TGTGCCACCAGTGATTTACACCGGACTAGCGGGACGTACAATGAGCAGTTCTTC
TRBD1	TRBJ2-3	TRBV24-1	.	CATSDRGTGWDTQYF	TGTGCCACCAGTGATCGGGGGACAGGATGGGATACGCAGTATTTT
.	TRBJ1-1	TRBV19	few	CASSIKQTTSTEAFF	TGTGCCAGTAGTATTAAACAGACGACGTCTACTGAAGCTTTCTTT
.	TRBJ1-6	TRBV5-5	many	CASSFEDVYSPLHF	TGTGCCAGCAGCTTCGAGGACGTTTATTCACCCCTCCACTTT
TRBD2	TRBJ2-7	TRBV4-3	many	CASSHGGGAYEQYF	TGCGCCAGCAGCCACGGCGGGGGGGCCTACGAGCAGTACTTC
TRBD1	TRBJ2-1	TRBV24-1	many	CATSVSRDSSYNEQFF	TGTGCCACCAGTGTTAGCCGGGACAGCTCCTACAATGAGCAGTTCTTC
.	TRBJ1-1	TRBV6-5	many	CASLAGVNTEAFF	TGTGCCAGCCTCGCCGGTGTGAACACTGAAGCTTTCTTT
TRBD2	TRBJ2-2	TRBV9	many	CASSVSRGSTGELFF	TGTGCCAGCAGCGTGTCGCGGGGGTCAACCGGGGAGCTGTTTTTT
TRBD2	TRBJ2-7	TRBV19	.	CASSRGLAGPGSYEQYF	TGTGCCAGTAGTAGAGGACTAGCGGGGCCCGGCTCCTACGAGCAGTACTTC
.	TRBJ1-1	TRBV11-2	few	CASSLGVRNTEAFF	TGTGCCAGCAGCTTAGGTGTCCGTAACACTGAAGCTTTCTTT
TRBD2	TRBJ2-1	TRBV6-5	.	CASSYSTIGTSSYNEQFF	TGTGCCAGCAGTTACTCTACAATAGGGACTAGCTCCTACAATGAGCAGTTCTTC
.	TRBJ2-7	TRBV27	.	CASSLRKTALYEQYF	TGTGCCAGCAGTTTGAGGAAGACAGCACTTTACGAGCAGTACTTC
.	TRBJ2-3	TRBV27	few	CASSSRVQGIGWTDTQYF	TGTGCCAGCAGTTCCCGAGTGCAGGGGATCGGGTGGACAGATACGCAGTATTTT
.	TRBJ1-1	TRBV7-9	.	CASSLDLTETFF	TGTGCCAGCAGCTTAGACCTCACTGAAACTTTCTTT
.	TRBJ2-1	TRBV7-9	.	CASSPRGLDEQFF	TGTGCCAGCAGCCCAAGGGGGTTGGATGAGCAGTTCTTC
TRBD1	TRBJ2-7	TRBV5-1	many	CASSLTGVSEQYF	TGCGCCAGCAGCTTGACAGGGGTAAGCGAGCAGTACTTC
.	TRBJ2-7	TRBV11-2	few	CASSPGRISSYEQYF	TGTGCCAGCAGCCCGGGACGTATAAGCTCCTACGAGCAGTACTTC
.	TRBJ2-7	TRBV5-4	.	CASSEWSLTDYEQYF	TGTGCCAGCAGCGAATGGAGCCTCACAGACTACGAGCAGTACTTC
.	TRBJ2-7	TRBV6-2/TRBV6-3	.	CASSHSPDSGVEQYF	TGTGCCAGCAGTCACTCTCCGGACTCCGGGGTCGAGCAGTACTTC
.	TRBJ1-4	TRBV6-1	.	CASSEGPGTNEKLFF	TGTGCCAGCAGTGAAGGACCTGGGACTAATGAAAAACTGTTTTTT
TRBD1	TRBJ1-3	TRBV3-1	few	CASSQLHSGQDPRVTIYF	TGTGCCAGCAGCCAACTACACTCCGGACAGGACCCTAGGGTCACCATATATTTT
TRBD2	TRBJ2-3	TRBV12-5	.	CASGFQIAGGRTDTQYF	TGTGCTAGTGGTTTCCAAATAGCGGGGGGGCGAACAGATACGCAGTATTTT
TRBD1	TRBJ2-1	TRBV11-2	.	CASSPAGGMGSYNEQFF	TGTGCCAGCAGCCCGGCAGGGGGCATGGGGTCCTACAATGAGCAGTTCTTC
TRBD2	TRBJ2-2	TRBV12-3/TRBV12-4	.	CASGSLAAGNTGELFF	TGTGCCAGCGGTAGCCTAGCGGCGGGGAACACCGGGGAGCTGTTTTTT
.	TRBJ2-1	TRBV4-3	.	CASSQDPAGPNEQFF	TGCGCCAGCAGCCAAGATCCTGCGGGCCCCAATGAGCAGTTCTTC
.	TRBJ2-2	TRBV3-1	.	CASSQDRRDPRRNTGELFF	TGTGCCAGCAGCCAAGATCGTAGGGATCCGAGACGAAACACCGGGGAGCTGTTTTTT
TRBD1	TRBJ2-7	TRBV5-6	.	CASSFGTGFHEQYF	TGTGCCAGCAGCTTCGGGACAGGGTTCCACGAGCAGTACTTC
TRBD1	TRBJ1-1	TRBV7-9	many	CASSLAGTGGTEAFF	TGTGCCAGCAGCTTAGCCGGGACAGGGGGCACTGAAGCTTTCTTT
.	TRBJ2-3	TRBV29-1	few	CSVDSDSSLQDTQCF	TGCAGCGTTGACTCGGACTCCTCGCTACAAGATACGCAGTGTTTT
.	TRBJ2-3	TRBV12-3/TRBV12-4	.	CASSRQTDTQYF	TGTGCCAGCAGCCGGCAGACAGATACGCAGTATTTT
.	TRBJ1-2	TRBV12-3/TRBV12-4	many	CASSLGGTNYGYTF	TGTGCCAGCAGTTTAGGGGGGACTAACTATGGCTACACCTTC
.	TRBJ1-1	TRBV11-2	many	CASSLGPGIPEAFF	TGTGCCAGCAGCTTAGGGCCAGGGATCCCTGAAGCTTTCTTT
.	TRBJ2-5	TRBV7-9	many	CASRGPFVETQYF	TGTGCCAGCAGGGGGCCGTTTGTAGAGACCCAGTACTTC
.	TRBJ2-7	TRBV7-9	.	CASTEPSYEQYF	TGTGCGAGTACAGAACCCTCCTACGAGCAGTACTTC
.	TRBJ2-7	TRBV4-1	.	CASSQDILSSYEQYF	TGCGCCAGCAGCCAAGATATCCTCAGCTCCTACGAGCAGTACTTC
.	TRBJ1-1	TRBV5-5	few	CASSSMNLRSMNTEAFF	TGTGCCAGCAGCTCGATGAACCTCCGCTCCATGAACACTGAAGCTTTCTTT
.	TRBJ2-1	TRBV29-1	many	CSVDLSSQYGNEQFF	TGCAGCGTTGATCTTAGTAGCCAGTACGGGAATGAGCAGTTCTTC
.	TRBJ1-5	TRBV29-1	many	CSVDQGNNQPQHF	TGCAGCGTTGATCAGGGAAACAATCAGCCCCAGCATTTT
TRBD1	TRBJ2-3	TRBV7-9	many	CASRLGQESTDTQYF	TGTGCCAGCAGACTGGGACAGGAGAGCACAGATACGCAGTATTTT
.	TRBJ2-5	TRBV7-2	.	CASSLLPQEQEAQYF	TGTGCCAGCAGCTTATTACCCCAAGAACAAGAGGCCCAGTACTTC
TRBD2	TRBJ2-5	TRBV3-1	.	CASSQVIAGVETQYF	TGTGCCAGCAGCCAAGTAATAGCGGGGGTGGAGACCCAGTACTTC
.	TRBJ2-2	TRBV29-1	few	CSVEWLSNTGELFF	TGCAGCGTTGAATGGCTATCGAACACCGGGGAGCTGTTTTTT
.	TRBJ2-1	TRBV5-5	few	CASSLDHAGAGREQFF	TGTGCCAGCAGCTTGGATCATGCTGGCGCGGGAAGAGAGCAGTTCTTC
.	TRBJ2-1	TRBV19	.	CASRPVQFF	TGTGCCAGTCGCCCTGTGCAGTTCTTC
TRBD1	TRBJ2-7	TRBV20-1	many	CSARGQGIYEQYF	TGCAGTGCTAGGGGACAGGGTATTTACGAGCAGTACTTC
.	TRBJ2-3	TRBV11-2	.	CASSLEKALGTDTHYF	TGTGCCAGCAGCTTAGAAAAAGCTCTCGGCACAGATACGCACTATTTT
TRBD1	TRBJ1-6	TRBV5-1	many	CASSLVDRINSPLHF	TGCGCCAGCAGCTTGGTGGACAGGATTAATTCACCCCTCCACTTT
TRBD2	TRBJ2-3	TRBV7-9	many	CASSDPPRGGYTDTQYF	TGTGCCAGCAGCGACCCTCCCCGGGGGGGCTATACAGATACGCAGTATTTT